The 8 T cell receptor beta chains listed next were all sequenced from one sample in a study of beta chain features in type 1 diabetes. Study findings and constraints: TCRB CDR3 length was moderately but significantly reduced in all four CD4+ subsets of Type 1 diabetes patients.

The investigators reverse transcribed all of the isolated RNA, so they sequenced expressed TCRB transcripts. Some clones are missing from TCRdb's copy, which holds only in-frame ones; the method was immunoSEQ multiplex PCR. Of approximately 250,000 clones listed, around 25% are singletons. Antigens of these TCRs are unknown. Sequencing was performed on naive CD4+ T cells from blood. Receptors were obtained from a woman younger than 45 with type 1 diabetes.

The chain combines TRBV9 with TRBJ2-7; TRBD2 matches at 8 bases. The CDR3 has 15 residues. Germline CDR1 and CDR2: SGDLS and YYNGEE. With V trimmed by 0 bases and J by 3 bases, 5 bases remained unmatched. For the CDR3, the DNA is TGTGCCAGCAGCGTAGGTGGGACTAGGGGCTACGAGCAGTACTTC. It translates to CASSVGGTRGYEQYF.

The V gene is TRBV30, the J gene TRBJ1-1; 7 nucleotides agree with TRBD1. Germline V lookup: CDR1 GTSNPN, CDR2 SVGIG (reference sequence). After removal of 3 bases from V and 5 bases from J, the junction contained 3 bases not matched to a gene. This CDR3 has 12 amino acids. CDR3 nucleotides: TGTGCCTGGAGCAGGGACAGTACTGAAGCTTTCTTT. It translates to CAWSRDSTEAFF. The whole variable domain, filled in from reference TRBV30 and TRBJ1-1, reads SQTIHQWPATLVQPVGSPLSLECTVEGTSNPNLYWYRQAAGRGLQLLFYSVGIGQISSEVPQNLSASRPQDRQFILSSKKLLLSDSGFYLCAWSRDSTEAFFGQGTRLTVV.

The CDR3 spells CAISSGTGDTDTQYF. The CDR3 DNA sequence: TGTGCCATCAGTTCGGGGACAGGTGACACAGATACGCAGTATTTT. The chain joins TRBV10-3 to TRBJ2-3; 8 bases map to TRBD1. This CDR3 contains 15 residues. V lost 5 bases and J lost 2; bases outside the gene matches: 6. Germline CDR1 ENHRY, CDR2 SYGVKD.

The chain combines TRBV30 with TRBJ1-2; 7 bases fit TRBD1. Looked up from germline, CDR1 is GTSNPN and CDR2 is SVGIG (reference sequence). The ends lost 5 bases at V and 8 bases at J; junction bases unmatched: 8. The CDR3 runs to 12 residues. In DNA form, the CDR3 reads TGTGCCTGGTACAGGGGTGAGGGCGGCTACACCTTC. The encoded protein is CAWYRGEGGYTF. The variable domain in full, completed from reference TRBV30 and TRBJ1-2, reads SQTIHQWPATLVQPVGSPLSLECTVEGTSNPNLYWYRQAAGRGLQLLFYSVGIGQISSEVPQNLSASRPQDRQFILSSKKLLLSDSGFYLCAWYRGEGGYTFGSGTRLTVV.

A few counts support this clone. The chain carries TRBV11-2 and TRBJ2-7, with TRBD1 matching over 9 bases. V was clipped by 2 bases and J by 4 bases; unmatched bases: 6. CDR1 is SGHAT, CDR2 FQNNGV, per germline. The CDR3 has 15 residues. The CDR3 loop reads CASSLIGQGKYEQYF. CDR3 coding DNA: TGTGCCAGCAGCTTAATTGGACAGGGGAAGTACGAGCAGTACTTC.

This clone appeared a few times. The chain uses TRBV27 and TRBJ2-7; 10 bases are a match to TRBD1. This CDR3 is built from 13 residues. The J segment lost 2 bases and the V segment lost 10 bases, leaving 5 bases of the junction unmatched. Per the germline V gene, CDR1 is MNHEY and CDR2 is SMNVEV (reference sequence). The CDR3 reads CATGTGDTYEQYF. CDR3 sequence (DNA): TGTGCCACCGGGACAGGGGATACCTACGAGCAGTACTTC.

The chain joins TRBV9 to TRBJ2-7, with D possibly being TRBD2 (5 bases). The germline V gene encodes CDR1 SGDLS and CDR2 YYNGEE. The CDR3 totals 11 residues. Deletions cut 3 bases from V and 4 bases from J, with 5 bases between. The CDR3 spells CASSAGYEQYF. The CDR3 DNA reads as TGTGCCAGCAGCGCGGGGTACGAGCAGTACTTC.

V and J are TRBV28 and TRBJ2-3, with D possibly TRBD1 on 5 matching bases. The ends were cut back, 6 bases at V and 0 bases at J, with 16 bases in the middle. The CDR3 has 16 residues. The V gene's germline CDR1 is MDHEN and CDR2 SYDVKM. The CDR3 nucleotides read TGTGCCAGCAGACCACCAAGACAGTCTAGCACAGATACGCAGTATTTT. It specifies CASRPPRQSSTDTQYF.